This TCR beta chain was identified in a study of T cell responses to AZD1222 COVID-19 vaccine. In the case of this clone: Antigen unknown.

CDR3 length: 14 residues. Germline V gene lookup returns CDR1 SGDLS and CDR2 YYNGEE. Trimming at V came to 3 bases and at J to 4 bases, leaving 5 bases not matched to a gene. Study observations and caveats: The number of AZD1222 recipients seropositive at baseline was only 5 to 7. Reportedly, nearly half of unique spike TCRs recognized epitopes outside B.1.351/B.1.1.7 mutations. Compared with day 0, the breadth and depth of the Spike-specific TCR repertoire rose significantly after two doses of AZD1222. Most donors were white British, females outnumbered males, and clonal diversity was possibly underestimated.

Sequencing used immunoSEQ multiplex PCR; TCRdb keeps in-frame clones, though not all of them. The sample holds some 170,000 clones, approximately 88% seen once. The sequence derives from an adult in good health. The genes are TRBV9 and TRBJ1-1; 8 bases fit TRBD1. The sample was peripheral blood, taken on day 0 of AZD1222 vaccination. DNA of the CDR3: TGTGCCAGCAGCGCCTCCACAGGGGGCACTGAAGCTTTCTTT. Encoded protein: CASSASTGGTEAFF.